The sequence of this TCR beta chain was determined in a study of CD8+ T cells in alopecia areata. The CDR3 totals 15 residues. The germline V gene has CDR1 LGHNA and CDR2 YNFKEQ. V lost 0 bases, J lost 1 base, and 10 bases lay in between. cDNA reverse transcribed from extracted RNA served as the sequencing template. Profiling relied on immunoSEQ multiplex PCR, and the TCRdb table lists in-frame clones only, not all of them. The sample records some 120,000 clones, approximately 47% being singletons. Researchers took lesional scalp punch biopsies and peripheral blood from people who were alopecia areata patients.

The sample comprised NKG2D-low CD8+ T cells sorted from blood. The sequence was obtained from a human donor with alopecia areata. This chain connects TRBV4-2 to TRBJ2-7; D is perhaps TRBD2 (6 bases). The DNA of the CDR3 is TGTGCCAGCAGCCAAGAGCCCGGGGGATCCTACGAGCAGTACTTC. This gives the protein CASSQEPGGSYEQYF.